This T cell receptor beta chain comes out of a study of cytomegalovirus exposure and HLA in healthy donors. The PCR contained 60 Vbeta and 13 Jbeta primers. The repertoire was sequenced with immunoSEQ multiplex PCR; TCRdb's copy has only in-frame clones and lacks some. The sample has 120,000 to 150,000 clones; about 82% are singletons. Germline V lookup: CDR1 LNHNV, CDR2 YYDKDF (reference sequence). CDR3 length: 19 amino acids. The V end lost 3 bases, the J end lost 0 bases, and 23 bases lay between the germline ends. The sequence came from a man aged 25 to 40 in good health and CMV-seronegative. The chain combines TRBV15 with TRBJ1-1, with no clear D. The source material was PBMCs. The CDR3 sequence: CATSSGRAGFLLMNTEAFF. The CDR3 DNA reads TGTGCCACCAGCAGCGGCCGTGCAGGCTTCTTACTCATGAACACTGAAGCTTTCTTT.